What follows are 7 T cell receptor beta chains derived from one specimen sequenced in a study of blood T cell repertoires in COVID-19. TCRdb keeps only in-frame clones here, not all; method: immunoSEQ multiplex PCR. The sample contains fewer than 150,000 clones, about nine tenths of which appear only once. Sequenced input: peripheral blood. The receptors originated from a middle-aged man with active or convalescent COVID-19.

A few counts support this clone. V and J are TRBV11-2 and TRBJ1-3; D ambiguous. The CDR3 has 14 amino acids. Germline lookup yields CDR1 SGHAT and CDR2 FQNNGV. Trimming removed 2 bases at V and 0 bases at J, with 5 bases between. CDR3 amino acids: CASSLSISGNTIYF. CDR3 sequence (DNA): TGTGCCAGCAGCTTATCAATCTCTGGAAACACCATATATTTT. The whole variable domain, filled in from reference TRBV11-2 and TRBJ1-3, reads EAGVAQSPRYKIIEKRQSVAFWCNPISGHATLYWYQQILGQGPKLLIQFQNNGVVDDSQLPKDRFSAERLKGVDSTLKIQPAKLEDSAVYLCASSLSISGNTIYFGEGSWLTVV.

The chain has TRBV6-5 and TRBJ2-3; 10 bases agree with TRBD2. Germline CDR1 and CDR2: MNHEY and SVGAGI. The CDR3 has 16 residues. Trimming at V came to 4 bases and at J to 3 bases, leaving 7 bases not matched to a gene. CDR3 coding DNA: TGTGCCAGCAGTTCAAGAGCGGGAGGGATAACAGATACGCAGTATTTT. Translating it yields CASSSRAGGITDTQYF.

V and J are TRBV7-2 and TRBJ2-7; no firm D call. Trimming cost V 5 bases and J 0 bases, with 11 bases left between them. CDR1 is SGHTA, CDR2 FQGNSA, per germline. The CDR3 length is 14 residues. The CDR3 region is CASSLEMSSYEQYF. In DNA form, the CDR3 reads TGTGCCAGCAGCCTCGAAATGAGCTCCTACGAGCAGTACTTC.

This clone was observed a few times. The chain employs TRBV6-4 and TRBJ1-5, with unresolved D. Deletions cut 4 bases from V and 0 bases from J, with 10 bases between. This CDR3 comprises 15 residues. Germline loops: CDR1 MRHNA, CDR2 SNTAGT. In DNA, the CDR3 is TGTGCCAGCAGTGTAGAGGGAACTAGCAATCAGCCCCAGCATTTT. Translation: CASSVEGTSNQPQHF.

The CDR3 DNA is TGTGCCAGCAAGGGACAGGGGGCGGACTTTCGCTACACCTTC. It translates to CASKGQGADFRYTF. The genes are TRBV6-5 and TRBJ1-2; the match to TRBD1 covers 12 bases. Trimming at V came to 7 bases and at J to 9 bases, leaving 9 bases not matched to a gene. CDR3 length: 14 amino acids. Per germline, CDR1 MNHEY and CDR2 SVGAGI.

This chain uses TRBV29-1 with TRBJ2-1; D possibly corresponds to TRBD2 (7 bases). Per the germline V gene, CDR1 is SQVTM and CDR2 is ANQGSEA. V was trimmed by 6 bases and J by 1 base, leaving 13 bases between them. This CDR3 region has 14 residues. CDR3 residues: CSVRGGGSYNEQFF. Written as DNA, the CDR3 is TGCAGCGTGAGGGGGGGAGGGTCCTACAATGAGCAGTTCTTC.

This clone was counted a single time. The chain employs TRBV5-1 and TRBJ2-1, with 8 bases identical to TRBD1. V trimming: 1 base; J trimming: 4 bases; junction bases outside the gene matches: 4. Germline CDR1 reads SGHRS; CDR2 reads YFSETQ. This CDR3 contains 15 residues. The DNA for the CDR3 is TGCGCCAGCAGCTTGTTGGGACAGGTGTACAATGAGCAGTTCTTC. This encodes CASSLLGQVYNEQFF. The whole variable domain, filled in from reference TRBV5-1 and TRBJ2-1, reads KAGVTQTPRYLIKTRGQQVTLSCSPISGHRSVSWYQQTPGQGLQFLFEYFSETQRNKGNFPGRFSGRQFSNSRSEMNVSTLELGDSALYLCASSLLGQVYNEQFFGPGTRLTVL.